This T cell receptor beta chain was identified in a study of cytomegalovirus exposure and HLA in healthy donors. Across the whole study: In terms of ancestry, the Caucasian-associated cluster contained about 81% of the roughly 400 genotyped donors.

Primers: 60 Vbeta forward and 13 Jbeta reverse. Profiled with immunoSEQ multiplex PCR; TCRdb holds only in-frame clones, not every one. The profile shows about 200,000 clones, roughly 80% of them singletons. Germline V gives CDR1 MNHEY, CDR2 SVGAGI. Trimming shortened V by 6 bases and J by 0 bases, and 11 bases separated the two germline ends. This CDR3 has 15 amino acids. When sampled, the donors appeared nominally healthy, though they likely had unrecorded immune exposures. This clone appeared a few times. The V call is TRBV6-5, the J call TRBJ2-2; a possible D gene is TRBD1 (6 bases). The sequence was obtained from a girl aged 2 to 9 in good health and CMV-seronegative. The specimen was PBMCs. The CDR3 bases are TGTGCCAGCAGACCCGGGACAACGAACACCGGGGAGCTGTTTTTT. Protein sequence: CASRPGTTNTGELFF.